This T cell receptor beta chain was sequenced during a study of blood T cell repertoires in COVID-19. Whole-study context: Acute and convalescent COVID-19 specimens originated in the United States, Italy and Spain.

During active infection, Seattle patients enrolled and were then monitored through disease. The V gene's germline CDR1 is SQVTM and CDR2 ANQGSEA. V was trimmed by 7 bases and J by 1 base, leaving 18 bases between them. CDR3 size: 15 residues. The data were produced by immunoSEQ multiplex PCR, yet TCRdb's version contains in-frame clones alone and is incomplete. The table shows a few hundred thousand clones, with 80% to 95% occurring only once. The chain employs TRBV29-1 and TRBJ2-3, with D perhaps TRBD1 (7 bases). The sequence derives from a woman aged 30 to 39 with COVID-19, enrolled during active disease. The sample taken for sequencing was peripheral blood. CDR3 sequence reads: CSAGGQGGRTDTQYF. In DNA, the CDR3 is TGCAGCGCCGGTGGCCAGGGGGGCCGCACAGATACGCAGTATTTT.